This T cell receptor (beta chain) was sequenced in a study of control samples from healthy donors and cancer patients. The CDR3 is 13 amino acids. CDR1 and CDR2 (germline): MDHEN, SYDVKM. The V gene lost 6 bases and the J gene lost 4 bases, with 9 bases spanning the gap. The repertoire was sequenced with immunoSEQ multiplex PCR; TCRdb's copy has only in-frame clones and lacks some. The top ten clones hold approximately 4% of a sample with 120,000 or so clones, just under 95% of them seen once. This sequence was found in a man aged 30 to 45 in good health. V usage is TRBV28 and J usage is TRBJ2-2; no clear D gene. The sample comprised blood. This chain's CDR3 is CASRRTVTGELFF. CDR3 DNA sequence: TGTGCCAGCAGACGGACGGTCACCGGGGAGCTGTTTTTT.